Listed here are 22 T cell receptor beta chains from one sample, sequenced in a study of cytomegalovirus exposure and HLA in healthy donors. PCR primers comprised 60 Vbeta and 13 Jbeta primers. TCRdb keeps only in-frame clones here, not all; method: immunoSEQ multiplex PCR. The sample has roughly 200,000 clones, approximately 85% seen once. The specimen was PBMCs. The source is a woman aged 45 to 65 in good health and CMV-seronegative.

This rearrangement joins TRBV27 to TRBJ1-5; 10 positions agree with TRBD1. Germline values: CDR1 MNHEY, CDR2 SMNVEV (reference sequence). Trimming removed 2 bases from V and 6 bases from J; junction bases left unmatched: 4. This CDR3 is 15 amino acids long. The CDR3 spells CASSLRGTGAQPQHF. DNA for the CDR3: TGTGCCAGCAGTTTACGCGGGACAGGGGCTCAGCCCCAGCATTTT.

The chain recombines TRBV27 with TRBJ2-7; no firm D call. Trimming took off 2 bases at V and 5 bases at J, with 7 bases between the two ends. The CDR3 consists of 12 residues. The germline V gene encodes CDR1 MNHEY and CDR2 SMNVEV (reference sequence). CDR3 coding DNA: TGTGCCAGCAGTTTAGGGCCGAACGAGCAGTACTTC. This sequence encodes CASSLGPNEQYF.

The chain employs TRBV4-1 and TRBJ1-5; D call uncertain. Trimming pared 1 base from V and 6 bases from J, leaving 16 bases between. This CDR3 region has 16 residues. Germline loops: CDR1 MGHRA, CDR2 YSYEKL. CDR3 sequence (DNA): TGCGCCAGCAGCCAAGTAAGCATGACAAAAATTCAGCCCCAGCATTTT. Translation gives CASSQVSMTKIQPQHF.

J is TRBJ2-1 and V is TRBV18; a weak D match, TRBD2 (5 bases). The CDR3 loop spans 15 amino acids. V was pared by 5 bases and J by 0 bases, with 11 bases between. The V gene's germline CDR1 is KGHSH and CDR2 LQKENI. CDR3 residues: CASSSAGISYNEQFF. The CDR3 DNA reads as TGTGCCAGCTCATCGGCGGGCATCTCCTACAATGAGCAGTTCTTC.

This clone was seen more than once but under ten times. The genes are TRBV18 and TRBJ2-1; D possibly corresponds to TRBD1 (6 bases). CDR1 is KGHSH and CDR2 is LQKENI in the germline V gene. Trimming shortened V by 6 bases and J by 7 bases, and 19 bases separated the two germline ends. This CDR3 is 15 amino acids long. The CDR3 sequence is CASSLRARGMNEQFF. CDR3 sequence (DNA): TGTGCCAGCTCCCTAAGGGCCAGGGGAATGAATGAGCAGTTCTTC.

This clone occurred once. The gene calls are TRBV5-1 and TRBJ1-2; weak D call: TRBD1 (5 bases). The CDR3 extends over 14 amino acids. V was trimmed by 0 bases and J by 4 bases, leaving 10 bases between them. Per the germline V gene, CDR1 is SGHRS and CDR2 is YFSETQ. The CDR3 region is CASSLAAGPYGYTF. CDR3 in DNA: TGCGCCAGCAGCTTGGCCGCAGGGCCCTATGGCTACACCTTC. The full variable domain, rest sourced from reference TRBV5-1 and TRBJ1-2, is KAGVTQTPRYLIKTRGQQVTLSCSPISGHRSVSWYQQTPGQGLQFLFEYFSETQRNKGNFPGRFSGRQFSNSRSEMNVSTLELGDSALYLCASSLAAGPYGYTFGSGTRLTVV.

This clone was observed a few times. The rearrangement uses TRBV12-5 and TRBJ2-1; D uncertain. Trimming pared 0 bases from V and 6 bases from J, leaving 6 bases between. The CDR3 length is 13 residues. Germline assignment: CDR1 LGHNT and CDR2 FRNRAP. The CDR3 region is CASGLVEVNEQFF. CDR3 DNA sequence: TGTGCTAGTGGTTTGGTAGAGGTCAATGAGCAGTTCTTC.

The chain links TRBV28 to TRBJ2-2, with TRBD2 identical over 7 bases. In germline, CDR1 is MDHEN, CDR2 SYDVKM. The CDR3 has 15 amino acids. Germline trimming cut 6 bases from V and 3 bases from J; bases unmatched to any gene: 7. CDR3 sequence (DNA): TGTGCCAGCAGCCCCAGCGGGACTTACACCGGGGAGCTGTTTTTT. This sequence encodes CASSPSGTYTGELFF.

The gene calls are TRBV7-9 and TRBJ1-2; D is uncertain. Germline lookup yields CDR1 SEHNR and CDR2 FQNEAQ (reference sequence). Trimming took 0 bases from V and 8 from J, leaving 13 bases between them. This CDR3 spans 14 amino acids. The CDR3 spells CASSLARELGGYTF. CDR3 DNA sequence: TGTGCCAGCAGCTTAGCGCGGGAACTTGGGGGCTACACCTTC.

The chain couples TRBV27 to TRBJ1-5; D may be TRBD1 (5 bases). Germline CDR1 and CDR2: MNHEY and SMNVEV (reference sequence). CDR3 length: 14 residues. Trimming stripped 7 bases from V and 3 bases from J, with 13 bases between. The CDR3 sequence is CASTPGGDNQPQHF. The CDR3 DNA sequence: TGTGCCAGCACCCCGGGGGGGGACAATCAGCCCCAGCATTTT.

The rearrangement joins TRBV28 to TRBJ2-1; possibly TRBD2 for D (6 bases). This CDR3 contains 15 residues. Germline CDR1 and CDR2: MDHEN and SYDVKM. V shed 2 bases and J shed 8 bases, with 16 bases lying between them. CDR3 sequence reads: CASSLDPGRKHEQFF. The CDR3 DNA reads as TGTGCCAGCAGTTTAGACCCCGGGAGAAAGCATGAGCAGTTCTTC.

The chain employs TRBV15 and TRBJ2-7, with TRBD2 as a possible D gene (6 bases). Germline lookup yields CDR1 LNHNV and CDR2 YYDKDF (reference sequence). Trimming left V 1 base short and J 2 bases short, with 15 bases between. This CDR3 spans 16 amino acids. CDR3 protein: CATSRVPGTRTYEQYF. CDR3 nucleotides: TGTGCCACCAGCAGAGTTCCCGGGACTCGGACCTACGAGCAGTACTTC.

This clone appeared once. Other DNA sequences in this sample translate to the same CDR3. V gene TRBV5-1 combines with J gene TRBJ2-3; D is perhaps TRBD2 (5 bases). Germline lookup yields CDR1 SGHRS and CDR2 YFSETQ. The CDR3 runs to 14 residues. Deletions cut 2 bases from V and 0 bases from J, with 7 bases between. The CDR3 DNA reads TGCGCCAGCAGCTTAGGCGGGAGCACAGATACGCAGTATTTT. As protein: CASSLGGSTDTQYF.

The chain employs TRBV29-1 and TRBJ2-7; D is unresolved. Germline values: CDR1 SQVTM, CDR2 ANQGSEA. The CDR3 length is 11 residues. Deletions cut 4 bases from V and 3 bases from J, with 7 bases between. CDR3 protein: CSVGGHYEQYF. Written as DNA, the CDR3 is TGCAGCGTTGGTGGCCACTACGAGCAGTACTTC.

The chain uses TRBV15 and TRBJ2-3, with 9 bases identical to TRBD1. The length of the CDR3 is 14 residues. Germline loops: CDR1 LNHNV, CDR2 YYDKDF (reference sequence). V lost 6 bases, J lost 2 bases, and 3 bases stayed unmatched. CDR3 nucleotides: TGTGCCACCAGGGGACAGGGAAACACAGATACGCAGTATTTT. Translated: CATRGQGNTDTQYF.

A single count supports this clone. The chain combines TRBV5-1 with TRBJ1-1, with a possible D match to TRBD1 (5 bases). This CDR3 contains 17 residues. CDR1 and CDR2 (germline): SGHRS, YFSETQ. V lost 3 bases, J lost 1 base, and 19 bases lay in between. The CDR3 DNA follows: TGCGCCAGCAGCTGGAGGGGCCGCGGTGGGACGAACACTGAAGCTTTCTTT. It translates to CASSWRGRGGTNTEAFF. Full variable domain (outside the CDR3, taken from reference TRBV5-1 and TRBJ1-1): KAGVTQTPRYLIKTRGQQVTLSCSPISGHRSVSWYQQTPGQGLQFLFEYFSETQRNKGNFPGRFSGRQFSNSRSEMNVSTLELGDSALYLCASSWRGRGGTNTEAFFGQGTRLTVV.

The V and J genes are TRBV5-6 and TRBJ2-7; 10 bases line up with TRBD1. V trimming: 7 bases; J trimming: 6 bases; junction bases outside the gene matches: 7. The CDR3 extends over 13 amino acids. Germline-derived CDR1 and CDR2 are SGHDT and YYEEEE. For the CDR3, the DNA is TGTGCCAGCTCCAGACAGGGGGCTGGCGAGCAGTACTTC. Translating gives CASSRQGAGEQYF.

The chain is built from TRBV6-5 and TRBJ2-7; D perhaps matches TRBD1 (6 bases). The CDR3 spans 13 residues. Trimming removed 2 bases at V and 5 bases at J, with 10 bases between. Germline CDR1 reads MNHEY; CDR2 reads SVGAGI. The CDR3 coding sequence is TGTGCCAGCAGTTACACCGACAGGAACGAGCAGTACTTC. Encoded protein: CASSYTDRNEQYF.

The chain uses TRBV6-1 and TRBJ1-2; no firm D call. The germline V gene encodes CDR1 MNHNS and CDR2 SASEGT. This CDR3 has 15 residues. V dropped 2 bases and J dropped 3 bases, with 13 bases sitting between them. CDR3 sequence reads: CASSESRRADYGYTF. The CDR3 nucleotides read TGTGCCAGCAGTGAATCCCGGCGGGCGGACTATGGCTACACCTTC.

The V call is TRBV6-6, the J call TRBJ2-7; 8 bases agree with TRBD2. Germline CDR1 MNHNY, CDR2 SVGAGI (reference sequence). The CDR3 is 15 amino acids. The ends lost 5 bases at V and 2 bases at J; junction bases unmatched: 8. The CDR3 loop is CASSGGSAGAYEQYF. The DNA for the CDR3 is TGTGCCAGCAGTGGCGGCTCAGCGGGGGCCTACGAGCAGTACTTC.

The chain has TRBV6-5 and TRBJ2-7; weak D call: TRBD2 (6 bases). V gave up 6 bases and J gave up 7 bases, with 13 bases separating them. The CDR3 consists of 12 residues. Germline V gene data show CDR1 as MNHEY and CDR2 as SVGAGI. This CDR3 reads CASRTVSGEQYF. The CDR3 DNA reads TGTGCCAGCAGGACAGTAAGCGGGGAGCAGTACTTC.

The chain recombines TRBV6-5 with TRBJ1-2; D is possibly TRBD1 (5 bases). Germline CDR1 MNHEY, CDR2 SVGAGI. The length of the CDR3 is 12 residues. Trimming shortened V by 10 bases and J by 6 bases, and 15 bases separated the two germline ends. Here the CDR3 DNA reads TGTGCCACTTCGGGACTGTTTGATGGCTACACCTTC. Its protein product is CATSGLFDGYTF.